This T cell receptor beta chain is from a study of cytotoxic CD8 clonotypes in ibrutinib-treated CLL. Study background: Partial responses totalled approximately 25 and complete responses 2; after median approximately 62 months, roughly 14 remained remitted and approximately 12 progressed. When averaged across all of the samples, the counts came to some 250,000 productive templates and about 100,000 productive rearrangements. General study results and limits: Pretreatment clonality was elevated relative to age-matched healthy donors and paralleled circulating CD8+ T-cell counts.

Turning to this clone: Antigen unknown.

This CDR3 has 15 residues. J lost 5 bases, V lost 8 bases, and 6 bases had no gene match. CDR1 and CDR2 from the germline V gene are SNHLY and FYNNEI. Sequencing used immunoSEQ multiplex PCR; TCRdb keeps in-frame clones, though not all of them. The repertoire has 35,000 to 40,000 clones, 49% of them found once; the top ten carry 15% to 20%. The origin of this receptor is a human donor with chronic lymphocytic leukemia. The sample in question was PBMCs, obtained before ibrutinib treatment. The chain employs TRBV2 and TRBJ2-5; 15 nucleotides line up with TRBD2. Here the CDR3 reads CASSGLAGGLETQYF. The CDR3 region has the DNA TGTGCCAGCTCCGGACTAGCGGGGGGGCTGGAGACCCAGTACTTC.